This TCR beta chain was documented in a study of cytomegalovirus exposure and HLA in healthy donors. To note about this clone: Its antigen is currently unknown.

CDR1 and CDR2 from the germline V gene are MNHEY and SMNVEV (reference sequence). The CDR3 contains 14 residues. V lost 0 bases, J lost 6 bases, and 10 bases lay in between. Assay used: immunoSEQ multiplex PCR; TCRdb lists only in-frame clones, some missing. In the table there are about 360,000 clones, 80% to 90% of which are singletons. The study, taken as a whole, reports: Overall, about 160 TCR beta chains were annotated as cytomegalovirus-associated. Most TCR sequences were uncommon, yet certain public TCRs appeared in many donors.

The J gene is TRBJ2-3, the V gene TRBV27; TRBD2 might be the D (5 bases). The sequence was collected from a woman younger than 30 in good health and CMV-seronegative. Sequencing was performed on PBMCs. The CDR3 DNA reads TGTGCCAGCAGTTTATCGATGGGAGTGGATACGCAGTATTTT. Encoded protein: CASSLSMGVDTQYF.